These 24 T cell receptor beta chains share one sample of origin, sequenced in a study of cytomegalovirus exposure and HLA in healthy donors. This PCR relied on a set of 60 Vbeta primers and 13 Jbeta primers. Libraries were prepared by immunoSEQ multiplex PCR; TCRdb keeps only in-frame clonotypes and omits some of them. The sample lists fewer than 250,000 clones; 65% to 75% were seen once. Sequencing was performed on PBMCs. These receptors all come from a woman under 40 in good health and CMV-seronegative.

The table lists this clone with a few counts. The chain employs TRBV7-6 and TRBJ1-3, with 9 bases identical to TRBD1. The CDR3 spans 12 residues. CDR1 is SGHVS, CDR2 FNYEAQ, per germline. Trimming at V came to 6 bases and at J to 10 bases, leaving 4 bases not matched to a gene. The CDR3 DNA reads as TGTGCCAGCAGTCGACAGGGGGGGACCATATATTTT. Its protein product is CASSRQGGTIYF.

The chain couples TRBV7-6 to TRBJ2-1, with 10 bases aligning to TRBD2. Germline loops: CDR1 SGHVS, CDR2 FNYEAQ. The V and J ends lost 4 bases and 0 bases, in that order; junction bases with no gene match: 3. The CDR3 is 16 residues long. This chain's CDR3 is CASSSLAGFSYNEQFF. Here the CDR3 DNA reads TGTGCCAGCAGCTCACTAGCGGGGTTCTCCTACAATGAGCAGTTCTTC.

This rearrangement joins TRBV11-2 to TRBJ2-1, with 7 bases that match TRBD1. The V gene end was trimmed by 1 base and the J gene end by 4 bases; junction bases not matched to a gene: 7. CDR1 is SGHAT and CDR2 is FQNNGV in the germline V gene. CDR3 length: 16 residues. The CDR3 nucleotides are TGTGCCAGCAGCTTAGGGCGGACAGGCCCTTACAATGAGCAGTTCTTC. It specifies CASSLGRTGPYNEQFF.

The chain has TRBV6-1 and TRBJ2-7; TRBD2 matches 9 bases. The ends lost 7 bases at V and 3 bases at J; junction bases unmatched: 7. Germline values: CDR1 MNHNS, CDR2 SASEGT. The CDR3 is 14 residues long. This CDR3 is CASKLAGAGYEQYF. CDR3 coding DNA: TGTGCCAGCAAATTAGCGGGAGCCGGCTACGAGCAGTACTTC.

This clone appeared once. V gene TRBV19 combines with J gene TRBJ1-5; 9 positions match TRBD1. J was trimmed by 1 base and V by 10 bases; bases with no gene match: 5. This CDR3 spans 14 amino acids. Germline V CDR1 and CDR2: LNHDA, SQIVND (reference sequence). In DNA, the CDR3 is TGTGCCACGACGGACAGGGGAAGCAATCAGCCCCAGCATTTT. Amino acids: CATTDRGSNQPQHF.

The CDR3 loop is CASSVVPGQIYEQYF. The CDR3 nucleotides are TGTGCCAGCAGCGTTGTTCCGGGACAGATATACGAGCAGTACTTC. The rearrangement joins TRBV7-3 to TRBJ2-7, with 7 bases that match TRBD1. The CDR3 has 15 residues. CDR1 is SGHTA, CDR2 FQGTGA, per germline. Trimming took 5 bases from V and 4 from J; bases not matched to a gene: 11.

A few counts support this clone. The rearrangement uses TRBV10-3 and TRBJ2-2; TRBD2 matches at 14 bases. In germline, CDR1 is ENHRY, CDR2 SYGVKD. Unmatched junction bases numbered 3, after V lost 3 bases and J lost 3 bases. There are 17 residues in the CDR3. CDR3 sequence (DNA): TGTGCCATCAGTGATTCGGGACTAGCGGGGGACACCGGGGAGCTGTTTTTT. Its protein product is CAISDSGLAGDTGELFF.

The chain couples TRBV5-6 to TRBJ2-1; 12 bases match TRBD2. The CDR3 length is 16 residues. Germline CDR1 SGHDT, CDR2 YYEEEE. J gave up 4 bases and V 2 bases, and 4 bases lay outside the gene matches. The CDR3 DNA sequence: TGTGCCAGCAGCTTACTAGCGGGAGGCATATACAATGAGCAGTTCTTC. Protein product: CASSLLAGGIYNEQFF. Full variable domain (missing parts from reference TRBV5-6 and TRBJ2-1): DAGVTQSPTHLIKTRGQQVTLRCSPKSGHDTVSWYQQALGQGPQFIFQYYEEEERQRGNFPDRFSGHQFPNYSSELNVNALLLGDSALYLCASSLLAGGIYNEQFFGPGTRLTVL.

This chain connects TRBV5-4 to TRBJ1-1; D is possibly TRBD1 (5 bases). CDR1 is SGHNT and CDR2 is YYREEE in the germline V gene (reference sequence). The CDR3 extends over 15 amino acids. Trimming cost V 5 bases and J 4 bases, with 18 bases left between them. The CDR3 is CASSAGGGLSTEAFF. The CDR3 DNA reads TGTGCCAGCAGTGCGGGGGGGGGTTTAAGCACTGAAGCTTTCTTT.

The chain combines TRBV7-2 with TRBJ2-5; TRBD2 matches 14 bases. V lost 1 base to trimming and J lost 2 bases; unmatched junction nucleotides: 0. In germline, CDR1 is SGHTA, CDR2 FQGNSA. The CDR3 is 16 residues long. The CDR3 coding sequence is TGTGCCAGCAGCTTAGGACTAGCGGGAGGGCAAGAGACCCAGTACTTC. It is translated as CASSLGLAGGQETQYF.

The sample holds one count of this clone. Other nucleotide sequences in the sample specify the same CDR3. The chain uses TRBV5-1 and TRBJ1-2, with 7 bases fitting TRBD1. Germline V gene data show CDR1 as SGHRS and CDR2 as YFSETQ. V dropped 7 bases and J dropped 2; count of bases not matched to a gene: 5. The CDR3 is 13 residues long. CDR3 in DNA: TGCGCCAGCTCTCCGGGACAGAACTATGGCTACACCTTC. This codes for CASSPGQNYGYTF.

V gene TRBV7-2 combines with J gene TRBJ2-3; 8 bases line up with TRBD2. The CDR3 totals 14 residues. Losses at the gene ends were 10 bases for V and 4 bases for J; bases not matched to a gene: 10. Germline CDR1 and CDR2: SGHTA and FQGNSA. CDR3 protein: CATDGGAGADTQYF. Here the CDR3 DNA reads TGTGCCACCGACGGGGGGGCCGGGGCAGATACGCAGTATTTT.

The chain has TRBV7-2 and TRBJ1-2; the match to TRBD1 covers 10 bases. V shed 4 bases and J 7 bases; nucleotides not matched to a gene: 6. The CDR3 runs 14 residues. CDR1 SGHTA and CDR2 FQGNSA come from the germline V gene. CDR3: CASSSSDRGSGYTF. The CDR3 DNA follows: TGTGCCAGCAGCTCCTCGGACAGGGGGTCTGGCTACACCTTC.

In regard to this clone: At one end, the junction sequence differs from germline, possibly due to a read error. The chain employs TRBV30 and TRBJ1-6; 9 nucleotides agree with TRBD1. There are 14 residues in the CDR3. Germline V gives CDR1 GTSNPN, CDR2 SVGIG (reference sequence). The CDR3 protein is CACRDRAADSPLHF. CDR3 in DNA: TGTGCCTGCAGGGACAGGGCCGCGGATTCCCCCCTCCACTTT.

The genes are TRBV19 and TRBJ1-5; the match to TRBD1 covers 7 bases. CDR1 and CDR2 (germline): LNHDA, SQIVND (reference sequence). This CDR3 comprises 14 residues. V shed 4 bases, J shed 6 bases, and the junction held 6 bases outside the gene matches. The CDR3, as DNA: TGTGCCAGTAGTAGACAGGGAAGTAGTCAGCCCCAGCATTTT. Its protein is CASSRQGSSQPQHF.

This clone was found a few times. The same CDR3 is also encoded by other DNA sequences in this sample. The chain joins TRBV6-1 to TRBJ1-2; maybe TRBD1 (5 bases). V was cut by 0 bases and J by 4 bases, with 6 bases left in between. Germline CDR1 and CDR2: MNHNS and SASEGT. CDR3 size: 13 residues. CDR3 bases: TGTGCCAGCAGTGAAGCGGGGGGCTATGGCTACACCTTC. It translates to CASSEAGGYGYTF.

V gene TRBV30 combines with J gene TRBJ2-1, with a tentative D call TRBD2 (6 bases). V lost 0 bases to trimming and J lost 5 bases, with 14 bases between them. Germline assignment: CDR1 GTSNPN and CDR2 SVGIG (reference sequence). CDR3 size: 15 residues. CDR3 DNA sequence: TGTGCCTGGAGTGTACGGGGGAGTGGAAACAATGAGCAGTTCTTC. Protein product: CAWSVRGSGNNEQFF.

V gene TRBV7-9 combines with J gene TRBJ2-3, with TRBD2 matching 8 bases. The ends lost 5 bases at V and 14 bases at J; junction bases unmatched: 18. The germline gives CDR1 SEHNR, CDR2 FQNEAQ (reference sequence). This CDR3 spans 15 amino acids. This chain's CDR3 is CASSHSDSGAYGAYF. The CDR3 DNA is TGTGCCAGCAGCCATAGCGATAGCGGGGCCTATGGGGCGTATTTT.

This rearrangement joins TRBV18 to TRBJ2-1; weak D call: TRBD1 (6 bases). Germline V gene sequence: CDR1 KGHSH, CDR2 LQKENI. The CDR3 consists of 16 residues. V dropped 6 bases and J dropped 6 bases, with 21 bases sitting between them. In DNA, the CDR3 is TGTGCCAGCTCGCGTCCTGCCCCGGGGACAACCAATGAGCAGTTCTTC. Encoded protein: CASSRPAPGTTNEQFF.

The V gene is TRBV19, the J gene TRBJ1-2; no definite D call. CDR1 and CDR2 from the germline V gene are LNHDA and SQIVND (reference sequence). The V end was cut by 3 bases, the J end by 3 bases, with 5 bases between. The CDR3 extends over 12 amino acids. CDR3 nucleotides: TGTGCCAGTAGTATGGAGTACTATGGCTACACCTTC. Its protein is CASSMEYYGYTF.

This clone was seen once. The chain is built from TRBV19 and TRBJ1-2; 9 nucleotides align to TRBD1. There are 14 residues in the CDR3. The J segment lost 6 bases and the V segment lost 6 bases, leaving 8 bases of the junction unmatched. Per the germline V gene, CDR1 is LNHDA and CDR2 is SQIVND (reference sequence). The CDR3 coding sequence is TGTGCCAGTAGGCGCTGGGACAGGGAGGATGGCTACACCTTC. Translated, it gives CASRRWDREDGYTF.

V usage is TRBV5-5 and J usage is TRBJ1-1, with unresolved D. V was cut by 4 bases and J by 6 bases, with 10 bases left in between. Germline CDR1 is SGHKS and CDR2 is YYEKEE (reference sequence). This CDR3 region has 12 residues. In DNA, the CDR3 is TGTGCCAGCAGCGGAGAGTTACCTGAAGCTTTCTTT. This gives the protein CASSGELPEAFF. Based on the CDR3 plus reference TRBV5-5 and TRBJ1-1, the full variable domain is DAGVTQSPTHLIKTRGQQVTLRCSPISGHKSVSWYQQVLGQGPQFIFQYYEKEERGRGNFPDRFSARQFPNYSSELNVNALLLGDSALYLCASSGELPEAFFGQGTRLTVV.

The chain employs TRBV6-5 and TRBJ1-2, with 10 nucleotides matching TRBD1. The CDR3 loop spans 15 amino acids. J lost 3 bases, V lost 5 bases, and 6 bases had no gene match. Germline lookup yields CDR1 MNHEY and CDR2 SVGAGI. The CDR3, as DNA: TGTGCCAGCAGTGCCGGGACAGGGGACGACTATGGCTACACCTTC. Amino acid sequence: CASSAGTGDDYGYTF.

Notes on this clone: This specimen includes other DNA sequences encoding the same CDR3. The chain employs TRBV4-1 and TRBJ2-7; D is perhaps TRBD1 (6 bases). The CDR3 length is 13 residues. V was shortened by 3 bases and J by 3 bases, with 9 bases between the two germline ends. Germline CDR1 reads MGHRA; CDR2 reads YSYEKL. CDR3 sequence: CASSQKDSYEQYF. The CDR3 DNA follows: TGCGCCAGCAGCCAGAAGGACAGCTACGAGCAGTACTTC.